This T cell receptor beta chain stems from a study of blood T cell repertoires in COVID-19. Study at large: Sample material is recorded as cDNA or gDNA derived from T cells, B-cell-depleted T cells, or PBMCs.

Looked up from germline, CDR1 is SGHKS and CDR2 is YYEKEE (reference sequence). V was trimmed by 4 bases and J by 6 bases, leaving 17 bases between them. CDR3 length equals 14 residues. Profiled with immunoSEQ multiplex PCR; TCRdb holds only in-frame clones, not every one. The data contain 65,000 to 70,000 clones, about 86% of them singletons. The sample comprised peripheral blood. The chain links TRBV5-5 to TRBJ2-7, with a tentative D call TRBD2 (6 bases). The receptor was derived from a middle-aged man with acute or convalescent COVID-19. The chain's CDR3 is CASSGGTPDGEQYF. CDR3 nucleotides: TGTGCCAGCAGCGGCGGGACTCCGGACGGCGAGCAGTACTTC.